The 22 T cell receptor beta chains below all came from one sample that was sequenced in a study of cytomegalovirus exposure and HLA in healthy donors. 13 Jbeta primers and 60 Vbeta primers were used for the PCR. Generated by immunoSEQ multiplex PCR, the TCRdb table keeps only in-frame clones and is missing some. The sample lists more than 65,000 clones, about 68% occurring once. Source material: PBMCs. Every receptor here comes from a woman between 45 and 65 years old in good health and CMV-seropositive.

There are a few counts of this clone. This rearrangement joins TRBV16 to TRBJ2-1; TRBD1 agrees at 7 bases. V lost 3 bases to trimming and J lost 5 bases; unmatched junction nucleotides: 4. Germline V gene sequence: CDR1 KGHSY, CDR2 FQNENV. The CDR3 consists of 14 residues. The DNA of the CDR3 is TGTGCCAGCAGCCATATGACAGGGAACAATGAGCAGTTCTTC. This encodes CASSHMTGNNEQFF.

The rearrangement uses TRBV6-1 and TRBJ2-5; TRBD2 agrees at 10 bases. The CDR3 totals 15 residues. With 4 bases clipped from V and 0 bases from J, the junction kept 2 bases outside the gene matches. Looked up from germline, CDR1 is MNHNS and CDR2 is SASEGT. CDR3 nucleotides: TGTGCCAGCAGTGGAGCGGGGGGGTACCAAGAGACCCAGTACTTC. Amino acids: CASSGAGGYQETQYF.

The chain employs TRBV10-3 and TRBJ1-4, with D perhaps matching TRBD1 (5 bases). With 10 bases removed from V and 14 bases from J, the gap between germline ends came to 20 bases. There are 12 residues in the CDR3. Germline CDR1 ENHRY, CDR2 SYGVKD. DNA for the CDR3: TGTGCCACCAGCCCCAGGGAAGGTTGGCTGTTTTTT. Its translation: CATSPREGWLFF.

The rearrangement links TRBV28 to TRBJ1-2, with 12 bases identical to TRBD1. The CDR3 totals 14 residues. Germline lookup yields CDR1 MDHEN and CDR2 SYDVKM. V lost 6 bases, J lost 8 bases, and 7 bases stayed unmatched. The DNA of the CDR3 is TGTGCCAGCAGCACAGGGACAGGGGGCTGGGGCTACACCTTC. As protein: CASSTGTGGWGYTF.

V gene TRBV19 combines with J gene TRBJ1-1; D possibly corresponds to TRBD1 (6 bases). The CDR3 has 14 residues. V dropped 8 bases and J dropped 7 bases, with 20 bases sitting between them. Per the germline V gene, CDR1 is LNHDA and CDR2 is SQIVND (reference sequence). CDR3 nucleotides: TGTGCCAGTTGTCAGGGGCAAAGGGCGGATGAAGCTTTCTTT. Protein product: CASCQGQRADEAFF.

V usage is TRBV9 and J usage is TRBJ2-3; no definite D call. V was cut by 0 bases and J by 4 bases, with 9 bases left in between. Per germline, CDR1 SGDLS and CDR2 YYNGEE. CDR3 size: 14 residues. CDR3 loop: CASSVGATSDTQYF. CDR3 in DNA: TGTGCCAGCAGCGTAGGGGCCACGTCAGATACGCAGTATTTT. Full variable domain (missing parts from reference TRBV9 and TRBJ2-3): DSGVTQTPKHLITATGQRVTLRCSPRSGDLSVYWYQQSLDQGLQFLIQYYNGEERAKGNILERFSAQQFPDLHSELNLSSLELGDSALYFCASSVGATSDTQYFGPGTRLTVL.

The chain links TRBV7-6 to TRBJ1-1; no reliable D call. The CDR3 has 13 residues. The germline V gene encodes CDR1 SGHVS and CDR2 FNYEAQ. The V and J ends lost 6 bases and 1 base respectively, with 9 bases between them. This CDR3 reads CASSSVRNTEAFF. The CDR3 DNA reads as TGTGCCAGCAGTTCTGTGAGGAACACTGAAGCTTTCTTT.

This clone was recorded only once. The chain employs TRBV6-6 and TRBJ1-5; 7 nucleotides align to TRBD1. J gave up 1 base and V 6 bases, and 6 bases lay outside the gene matches. CDR1 and CDR2 from the germline V gene are MNHNY and SVGAGI (reference sequence). CDR3 length equals 15 residues. CDR3 DNA: TGTGCCAGCAGCCAGACAGGGAGGAGCAATCAGCCCCAGCATTTT. Amino acids: CASSQTGRSNQPQHF.

This sequence joins TRBV18 and TRBJ1-2; 7 bases line up with TRBD1. The CDR3 has 14 amino acids. Trimming removed 1 base from V and 2 bases from J; junction bases left unmatched: 1. Germline V gene lookup returns CDR1 KGHSH and CDR2 LQKENI. CDR3 residues: CASSPLRGNYGYTF. CDR3 in DNA: TGTGCCAGCTCACCACTCAGGGGGAACTATGGCTACACCTTC. Full variable domain (rest looked up from reference TRBV18 and TRBJ1-2): NAGVMQNPRHLVRRRGQEARLRCSPMKGHSHVYWYRQLPEEGLKFMVYLQKENIIDESGMPKERFSAEFPKEGPSILRIQQVVRGDSAAYFCASSPLRGNYGYTFGSGTRLTVV.

This clone came up a few times. The chain joins TRBV28 to TRBJ2-1, with TRBD2 identical over 14 bases. Germline-derived CDR1 and CDR2 are MDHEN and SYDVKM. V lost 3 bases and J lost 8; bases outside the gene matches: 6. The CDR3 extends over 16 amino acids. CDR3 region: CASSFGLAGGGDEQFF. The CDR3 region has the DNA TGTGCCAGCAGTTTCGGACTAGCGGGGGGAGGCGATGAGCAGTTCTTC.

The chain uses TRBV12-5 and TRBJ1-2; 11 bases map to TRBD1. Germline V gene lookup returns CDR1 LGHNT and CDR2 FRNRAP. The CDR3 spans 14 residues. V lost 6 bases and J lost 6; bases outside the gene matches: 6. This CDR3 is CASGQDRGQDGYTF. CDR3 bases: TGTGCTAGTGGACAGGACAGGGGGCAAGATGGCTACACCTTC.

This clone was recorded a few times. J is TRBJ1-4 and V is TRBV4-2; no clear D. CDR1 and CDR2 from the germline V gene are LGHNA and YNFKEQ. V was clipped by 1 base and J by 8 bases, with 5 bases between them. This CDR3 is built from 12 residues. DNA for the CDR3: TGTGCCAGCAGCCAAGTCAGAGAAAAACTGTTTTTT. Protein sequence: CASSQVREKLFF.

The chain employs TRBV11-1 and TRBJ1-1; possibly TRBD1 for D (5 bases). The CDR3 sequence is 14 residues long. The V gene lost 5 bases and the J gene lost 0 bases, with 10 bases spanning the gap. Germline assignment: CDR1 SGHAT and CDR2 FQDESV (reference sequence). The CDR3 bases are TGTGCCAGCAGCGTACAGGCACTGAACACTGAAGCTTTCTTT. It yields the protein CASSVQALNTEAFF.

The rearrangement uses TRBV7-9 and TRBJ2-7; the match to TRBD1 covers 11 bases. V shed 4 bases and J 2 bases; nucleotides not matched to a gene: 7. The germline V gene has CDR1 SEHNR and CDR2 FQNEAQ (reference sequence). CDR3 size: 16 residues. The CDR3 reads CASSSWGQGVPYEQYF. The CDR3 region has the DNA TGTGCCAGCAGCTCTTGGGGACAGGGGGTACCCTACGAGCAGTACTTC.

This clone was recorded once. V is TRBV7-2 and J is TRBJ2-1; 7 nucleotides line up with TRBD1. Unmatched junction bases numbered 9, after V lost 1 base and J lost 9 bases. CDR1 and CDR2 from the germline V gene are SGHTA and FQGNSA. The CDR3 is made up of 15 amino acids. CDR3 residues: CASSLEGAIGGEQFF. CDR3 nucleotides: TGTGCCAGCAGCTTAGAGGGGGCGATTGGGGGTGAGCAGTTCTTC.

In this sample, this clone turned up a few times. The genes are TRBV7-9 and TRBJ1-2, with 9 positions matching TRBD1. Germline CDR1 is SEHNR and CDR2 is FQNEAQ (reference sequence). This CDR3 comprises 15 residues. J lost 8 bases, V lost 5 bases, and 12 bases had no gene match. This chain's CDR3 is CASSGTGLQRVGYTF. In DNA, the CDR3 is TGTGCCAGCAGCGGGACAGGGCTTCAACGGGTAGGCTACACCTTC. Drawing the rest from reference TRBV7-9 and TRBJ1-2, the complete variable domain is DTGVSQNPRHKITKRGQNVTFRCDPISEHNRLYWYRQTLGQGPEFLTYFQNEAQLEKSRLLSDRFSAERPKGSFSTLEIQRTEQGDSAMYLCASSGTGLQRVGYTFGSGTRLTVV.

The genes are TRBV5-1 and TRBJ2-7, with a tentative D call TRBD1 (5 bases). The CDR3 runs 13 residues. V lost 5 bases, J lost 5 bases, and 14 bases lay in between. Germline V gene data show CDR1 as SGHRS and CDR2 as YFSETQ. The CDR3 sequence is CASREQALDEQYF. Written as DNA, the CDR3 is TGCGCCAGCAGGGAACAGGCCCTCGACGAGCAGTACTTC.

Only a few counts were recorded for this clone. The J gene is TRBJ2-3, the V gene TRBV14; 7 bases map to TRBD2. Germline V lookup: CDR1 SGHDN, CDR2 FVKESK. This CDR3 comprises 15 residues. After removal of 4 bases from V and 2 bases from J, the junction contained 6 bases not matched to a gene. This chain's CDR3 is CASSLLALNTDTQYF. DNA for the CDR3: TGTGCCAGCAGCCTACTAGCGTTAAACACAGATACGCAGTATTTT.

The chain couples TRBV27 to TRBJ2-3; D may be TRBD2 (5 bases). This CDR3 has 15 amino acids. Per the germline V gene, CDR1 is MNHEY and CDR2 is SMNVEV (reference sequence). V was clipped by 8 bases and J by 0 bases, with 15 bases between them. CDR3 sequence reads: CASGEQRLSTDTQYF. CDR3 nucleotides: TGTGCCAGCGGGGAACAGCGACTAAGCACAGATACGCAGTATTTT.

The V and J genes are TRBV25-1 and TRBJ1-2, with 7 positions matching TRBD1. This CDR3 has 13 amino acids. J lost 4 bases, V lost 4 bases, and 3 bases had no gene match. The germline V gene encodes CDR1 MGHDK and CDR2 SYGVNS. The CDR3 coding sequence is TGTGCCAGCAGTGGGACAGGCCGCTATGGCTACACCTTC. Encoded protein: CASSGTGRYGYTF.

The J gene is TRBJ1-2, the V gene TRBV27, with D possibly being TRBD1 (6 bases). The V gene lost 2 bases and the J gene lost 1 base, with 11 bases spanning the gap. Germline CDR1 reads MNHEY; CDR2 reads SMNVEV (reference sequence). The CDR3 is 15 amino acids. CDR3 sequence (DNA): TGTGCCAGCAGTTTAGGAGGACAGTTTAACTATGGCTACACCTTC. Its translation is CASSLGGQFNYGYTF.

This chain joins TRBV7-6 and TRBJ1-5; D uncertain. CDR1 is SGHVS, CDR2 FNYEAQ, per germline. This CDR3 contains 13 residues. Trimming took 5 bases from V and 5 from J, leaving 10 bases between them. The CDR3 here is CASSRSEHQPQHF. The CDR3 DNA follows: TGTGCCAGCAGCCGGTCTGAGCATCAGCCCCAGCATTTT.